A selection of T cell receptor beta chains follows, all from one sample in a study of siplizumab effects on memory and regulatory T cells. Assay: immunoSEQ multiplex PCR; the TCRdb copy retains only in-frame clones and omits some. The sample holds around 100,000 clones; 75% to 95% are singletons and the top ten take 0.15%. Sequenced: CD4+ T cells sorted from blood. These receptors were taken from a human donor in good health. Each CDR3 is given with its conserved first and last residue. The order of the fields is J gene, D gene, clone size, V gene, CDR3 DNA, CDR3 protein. D genes are given only for firm matches. Some rows have no size entry. The others give once, few or many, or a class for an expanded clone.

TRBJ1-5 - once TRBV19 TGTGCCAGTAGAACACAGAAGCAGCCCCAGCATTTT CASRTQKQPQHF
TRBJ1-1 - - TRBV28 TGTGCCAGCAGTTTAGGACACGCTGAAGCTTTCTTT CASSLGHAEAFF
TRBJ2-2 TRBD1 - TRBV18 TGTGCCAGCTCTCCAGGGGGCGATACCGGGGAGCTGTTTTTT CASSPGGDTGELFF
TRBJ1-1 - - TRBV9 TGTGCCAGCAGCGTAAATCGGGAAGGGGTCACCACTGAAGCTTTCTTT CASSVNREGVTTEAFF
TRBJ1-6 - - TRBV11-2 TGTGCCAGCAGCACCGGGACCCCAGTGATCTCACCCCTCCACTTT CASSTGTPVISPLHF
TRBJ1-1 - - TRBV6-5 TGTGCCAGCAGTTACTGGGCGGCCCTGGACACTGAAGCTTTCTTT CASSYWAALDTEAFF
TRBJ2-7 TRBD2 once TRBV18 TGTGCCAGCTCACCACCTGCCGGGGGGGGAGCTTACGAGCAGTACTTC CASSPPAGGGAYEQYF
TRBJ2-2 TRBD1 - TRBV28 TGTGCCAGCAGTCCTCAGGGGGAAGCCGGGGAGCTGTTTTTT CASSPQGEAGELFF
TRBJ2-7 TRBD1 - TRBV6-5 TGTGCCAGCAGTTACTCAAGGACAGGGGACTCCTACGAGCAGTACTTC CASSYSRTGDSYEQYF
TRBJ1-1 TRBD1 - TRBV11-2 TGTGCCAGCAGCTTAGAGACAGGGGGAACTGAAGCTTTCTTT CASSLETGGTEAFF
TRBJ2-5 TRBD1 - TRBV5-3 TGTGCCAGAAGCGCCGGACAGGGTCTGGAGACCCAGTACTTC CARSAGQGLETQYF
TRBJ2-2 - - TRBV7-9 TGTGCCAGCAGCTTAGGACTGCCCGGGGAGCTGTTTTTT CASSLGLPGELFF
TRBJ2-7 TRBD2 - TRBV9 TGTGCCAGCAGCCCCCGGCCTAGCGGGGAGAATCAGTACTTC CASSPRPSGENQYF
TRBJ2-5 TRBD2 - TRBV28 TGTGCCAGCAGTTTACTAGGGACTACGAAAACCCAAGAGACCCAGTACTTC CASSLLGTTKTQETQYF
TRBJ2-2 - - TRBV14 TGTGCCAGCAGCCAGCAGTATGCCGGGGAGCTGTTTTTT CASSQQYAGELFF
TRBJ2-4 - - TRBV7-2 TGTGCCAGCAGCTTCGAGGGTGTTGCCGCCATTCAGTACTTC CASSFEGVAAIQYF
TRBJ1-1 TRBD1 - TRBV30 TGTGCCTGGAGCGCTACAGGGGGCACTGAAGCTTTCTTT CAWSATGGTEAFF
TRBJ1-3 - - TRBV12-5 TGTGCTAGTGGTTTGGTACAGGGTGTAGGGGGAAACACCATATATTTT CASGLVQGVGGNTIYF
TRBJ2-7 TRBD1 - TRBV12-5 TGTGCTAGTGGCCGGGGACAGGGATCTCAGTACTTC CASGRGQGSQYF
TRBJ2-1 TRBD1 - TRBV28 TGTGCCAGCAGCCAGGGGGCCCCTTACAATGAGCAGTTCTTC CASSQGAPYNEQFF
TRBJ2-7 - - TRBV6-5 TGTGCCAGCAGTTACGGGCACGAGCAGTACTTC CASSYGHEQYF
TRBJ1-2 - - TRBV5-1 TGCGCCAGCAGCCTTGCCCCCCTACAGGGAATGAACTCGTATGGCTACACCTTC CASSLAPLQGMNSYGYTF
TRBJ1-2 - - TRBV29-1 TGCAGCGTTCCGTCGGTAAACTATGGCTACACCTTC CSVPSVNYGYTF
TRBJ1-2 - - TRBV9 TGTGCCAGCAGCGTAGACTGGGATCCTAACTATGGCTACACCTTC CASSVDWDPNYGYTF
TRBJ1-2 - - TRBV6-6 TGTGCCAGCAGTTACTCGGATAGCCTTTCGGGTGGCTACACCTTC CASSYSDSLSGGYTF
TRBJ2-1 - - TRBV7-2 TGTGCCAGCAGCTACCCGGGGGTCAGGGAGCAGTTCTTC CASSYPGVREQFF
TRBJ2-1 - - TRBV28 TGTGCCAGCAGTTTATTAGGCAATGAGCAGTTCTTC CASSLLGNEQFF
TRBJ1-3 - - TRBV7-3 TGTGCCAGCAGCTTGCAGGGACAAGGAAGCTCTGGAAACACCATATATTTT CASSLQGQGSSGNTIYF
TRBJ2-2 TRBD1 - TRBV7-3 TGTGCCAGCAGCCGATCGACAGGGCCCGGGGAGCTGTTTTTT CASSRSTGPGELFF
TRBJ2-7 - - TRBV21-1 TGTGCCAGCAGAGCAGCGCTAATGGACACGACCCCCTACGAGCAGTACTTC CASRAALMDTTPYEQYF
TRBJ1-2 - - TRBV19 TGTGCCAGTAGTATGAAGGGTGTGAACTATGGCTACACCTTC CASSMKGVNYGYTF
TRBJ2-7 - - TRBV11-2 TGTGCCAGCAGCCCCGACGACAACTACGAGCAGTACTTC CASSPDDNYEQYF
TRBJ1-1 - - TRBV28 TGTGCCAGCACCCTCCCCGGGGGGGCGGCTGAAGCTTTCTTT CASTLPGGAAEAFF
TRBJ1-3 - - TRBV18 TGTGCCAGCTCAGCGACAGGCCCCTCTGGAAACACCATATATTTT CASSATGPSGNTIYF
TRBJ2-3 TRBD2 - TRBV15 TGTGCCACCAGCAGAGTAGCGGGGAACACAGATACGCAGTATTTT CATSRVAGNTDTQYF
TRBJ1-5 - - TRBV6-5 TGTGCCAGCAGTTTGACAGCTCGCAATCAGCCCCAGCATTTT CASSLTARNQPQHF
TRBJ2-7 - - TRBV6-5 TGTGCCAGCAGAACTATGGCCTACGAGCAGTACTTC CASRTMAYEQYF
TRBJ1-3 - - TRBV28 TGTGCCAGCAGTTTTTTTGGCAGCTCTGGAAACACCATATATTTT CASSFFGSSGNTIYF
TRBJ2-1 TRBD1 - TRBV7-3 TGTGCCAGCAGCCAGATTGGACAGGGGCCCTACAATGAGCAGTTCTTC CASSQIGQGPYNEQFF
TRBJ2-7 TRBD2 - TRBV4-1 TGCGCCAGCAGCCAAGATCAAACTAGCGGTGTACGGTCCTACGAGCAGTACTTC CASSQDQTSGVRSYEQYF
TRBJ1-3 - - TRBV4-1 TGCGCCAGCAGCCAGGGTCTTTTATTTGGAAACACCATATATTTT CASSQGLLFGNTIYF
TRBJ1-4 TRBD1 - TRBV19 TGTGCCAGTAGTCCACAAGGGACAGGGATCGGTGAAAAACTGTTTTTT CASSPQGTGIGEKLFF
TRBJ1-2 - - TRBV4-1 TGCGCCAGCAGACGAGAGATACTCGTTATCCACAGGGACGAAGATGGCTACACCTTC CASRREILVIHRDEDGYTF
TRBJ1-1 - - TRBV5-1 TGCGCCAGCAGCTTAGAGGGCAGCATGAAATCGGCTTTCTTT CASSLEGSMKSAFF
TRBJ1-2 - - TRBV9 TGTGCCAGCAGCGTTGGCATTACGGGAGGCTACACCTTC CASSVGITGGYTF
TRBJ2-3 - once TRBV11-1 TGTGCCAGCAGCTTGGATTCGGGAGCTAACACAGATACGCAGTATTTT CASSLDSGANTDTQYF
TRBJ2-5 - - TRBV19 TGTGCCAGTAGTCCCGTACGAAAAATAGCGGACATCCAAGAGACCCAGTACTTC CASSPVRKIADIQETQYF
TRBJ2-7 - few TRBV28 TGTGCCAGCAGTGCCCCCCCCGGCGAGCAGTACTTC CASSAPPGEQYF
TRBJ2-7 TRBD2 - TRBV6-5 TGTGCCAGCAGCCCGGGGGGTAGCGGAGTTTACGAGCAGTACTTC CASSPGGSGVYEQYF
TRBJ1-5 TRBD1 - TRBV7-2 TGTGCCAGCAGCTCTCAGGGGGGAGAGTGGAATCAGCCCCAGCATTTT CASSSQGGEWNQPQHF
TRBJ2-3 TRBD2 - TRBV6-6 TGTGCCAGCAGGGGTTCGACTAGCGGGGGCACAGATACGCAGTATTTT CASRGSTSGGTDTQYF
TRBJ1-2 TRBD1 - TRBV7-2 TGTGCCAGCAGCCCCACAGGGGGCTATGGCTACACCTTC CASSPTGGYGYTF
TRBJ1-4 - - TRBV28 TGTGCCAGCAGTTCTTCCTTAGGGCTTGAAAAACTGTTTTTT CASSSSLGLEKLFF
TRBJ1-5 - once TRBV9 TGTGCCAGCAGCGTGGCCGGGACACCTAATCAGCCCCAGCATTTT CASSVAGTPNQPQHF
TRBJ1-1 - - TRBV28 TGTGCCAGCAGTTTACTTCAGAGTGAAGCTTTCTTT CASSLLQSEAFF
TRBJ2-7 TRBD1 - TRBV7-2 TGTGCCAGCAGCTTAGACGAGACAGGGATGGACGAGCAGTACTTC CASSLDETGMDEQYF
TRBJ1-2 - - TRBV6-5 TGTGCCAGCAGATCTGCGACAGTGTTGGCTGGCTACACCTTC CASRSATVLAGYTF
TRBJ2-7 TRBD1 - TRBV4-1 TGCGCCAGCAGCCTTGGACCGGGACAGACCTACGAGCAGTACTTC CASSLGPGQTYEQYF
TRBJ2-1 TRBD1 - TRBV19 TGTGCCAGTAGGGACAGGGGGTATAGCTCCTACAATGAGCAGTTCTTC CASRDRGYSSYNEQFF
TRBJ1-5 - once TRBV10-3 TGTGCCATCAGTGACTCGAATCAGCCCCAGCATTTT CAISDSNQPQHF